The 13 T cell receptor beta chains listed next were all sequenced from one sample in a study of T cell responses to AZD1222 COVID-19 vaccine. Clones were read by immunoSEQ multiplex PCR, and TCRdb kept only the in-frame ones, dropping some. The sample yields some 170,000 clones, 90% to 95% seen once. The source material was peripheral blood, sampled 28 days after the second AZD1222 dose. These receptor sequences come from an adult who received the AZD1222 COVID-19 vaccine.

This sequence joins TRBV6-1 and TRBJ1-2, with no clear D. Germline V gives CDR1 MNHNS, CDR2 SASEGT. This CDR3 has 11 amino acids. Trimming cost V 6 bases and J 5 bases, with 7 bases left between them. CDR3 nucleotides: TGTGCCAGCAGCCCACAGTATGGCTACACCTTC. Translating gives CASSPQYGYTF.

The V and J genes are TRBV6-5 and TRBJ1-1; D is possibly TRBD1 (5 bases). Germline CDR1 and CDR2: MNHEY and SVGAGI. With 2 bases removed from V and 11 bases from J, the gap between germline ends came to 18 bases. The CDR3 has 14 residues. CDR3 in amino acids: CASSYGGTAFSAFF. CDR3 DNA: TGTGCCAGCAGTTACGGGGGGACGGCGTTTTCCGCTTTCTTT.

V and J are TRBV6-5 and TRBJ2-7; a possible D gene is TRBD1 (5 bases). The V and J ends lost 7 bases and 3 bases respectively, with 16 bases between them. CDR3 length equals 14 residues. CDR1 and CDR2 from the germline V gene are MNHEY and SVGAGI. CDR3 sequence reads: CASITTAPLYEQYF. CDR3 coding DNA: TGTGCCAGCATTACGACAGCTCCCCTCTACGAGCAGTACTTC.

The genes are TRBV7-9 and TRBJ1-6; 7 nucleotides align to TRBD1. Per the germline V gene, CDR1 is SEHNR and CDR2 is FQNEAQ (reference sequence). The CDR3 has 15 amino acids. V dropped 0 bases and J dropped 9; count of bases not matched to a gene: 5. DNA of the CDR3: TGTGCCAGCAGCTTAGCGTCGACAGGGACTTCACCCCTCCACTTT. Its translation is CASSLASTGTSPLHF. The full variable domain, its missing parts supplied by reference TRBV7-9 and TRBJ1-6, is DTGVSQNPRHKITKRGQNVTFRCDPISEHNRLYWYRQTLGQGPEFLTYFQNEAQLEKSRLLSDRFSAERPKGSFSTLEIQRTEQGDSAMYLCASSLASTGTSPLHFGNGTRLTVT.

The chain couples TRBV7-9 to TRBJ1-4; TRBD1 agrees at 9 bases. Trimming cost V 5 bases and J 15 bases; bases outside gene matches: 13. The CDR3 sequence is 14 residues long. The germline gives CDR1 SEHNR, CDR2 FQNEAQ (reference sequence). The CDR3 region has the DNA TGTGCCAGCAGCCCAAGGACAGGGGAGGACGCTATGTTTTTT. It translates to CASSPRTGEDAMFF.

This chain uses TRBV19 with TRBJ1-1; no clear D. Trimming left V 5 bases short and J 1 base short, with 11 bases between. There are 14 residues in the CDR3. Germline CDR1 and CDR2: LNHDA and SQIVND (reference sequence). The CDR3 nucleotides read TGTGCCAGTAGTGGACTCTTCAGGAACACTGAAGCTTTCTTT. It encodes CASSGLFRNTEAFF.

The chain is built from TRBV7-2 and TRBJ2-2; 12 bases are shared with TRBD2. The germline V gene has CDR1 SGHTA and CDR2 FQGNSA. J was trimmed by 4 bases and V by 2 bases; bases with no gene match: 5. The CDR3 loop spans 17 amino acids. CDR3 region: CASSLFILAGGTGELFF. In DNA form, the CDR3 reads TGTGCCAGCAGCTTATTCATACTAGCGGGGGGCACCGGGGAGCTGTTTTTT.

V gene TRBV2 combines with J gene TRBJ2-6; 7 nucleotides match TRBD1. The CDR3 runs 16 residues. The ends lost 6 bases at V and 2 bases at J; junction bases unmatched: 7. CDR1 and CDR2 from the germline V gene are SNHLY and FYNNEI. The CDR3 nucleotides read TGTGCCAGCAGCATATTCGACAGGGCTGGGGCCAACGTCCTGACTTTC. Protein: CASSIFDRAGANVLTF.

V gene TRBV10-1 combines with J gene TRBJ1-1, with D unresolved. V lost 5 bases to trimming and J lost 4 bases, with 11 bases between them. The CDR3 loop spans 13 amino acids. CDR1 and CDR2 from the germline V gene are WNHNN and SYGVQD (reference sequence). The CDR3: CASSPHGPTEAFF. CDR3 DNA: TGCGCCAGCAGTCCACATGGACCCACTGAAGCTTTCTTT.

The rearrangement joins TRBV12-3 or TRBV12-4 to TRBJ1-5; 7 positions match TRBD1. The junction had 5 bases not matched to a gene; V was cut back by 5 bases and J by 7 bases. This CDR3 is built from 13 residues. The CDR3 coding sequence is TGTGCCAGCAGTGACAGGGTTGGGCAGCCCCAGCATTTT. This gives the protein CASSDRVGQPQHF.

The CDR3 DNA follows: TGTGCCAGCAGCGAAACAGGGAGCTCCTATAATTCACCCCTCCACTTT. Amino acids: CASSETGSSYNSPLHF. The chain is built from TRBV5-6 and TRBJ1-6; maybe TRBD1 (6 bases). Germline loops: CDR1 SGHDT, CDR2 YYEEEE. Trimming removed 4 bases from V and 0 bases from J, with 11 bases in between. There are 16 residues in the CDR3.

This clone appeared a few times. V and J are TRBV7-8 and TRBJ1-1; D is undetermined. Germline CDR1 is SGHVS and CDR2 is FQNEAQ. The CDR3 loop spans 14 amino acids. Deletions cut 1 base from V and 0 bases from J, with 6 bases between. For the CDR3, the DNA is TGTGCCAGCAGCTTAGTGGGCGTGAACACTGAAGCTTTCTTT. Translating it yields CASSLVGVNTEAFF.

The rearrangement links TRBV11-3 to TRBJ2-1, with 14 positions matching TRBD2. J gave up 7 bases and V 3 bases, and 2 bases lay outside the gene matches. This CDR3 is 15 amino acids long. From germline, CDR1 is SGHNT and CDR2 YENEEA. The CDR3: CASSFGTSGGNEQFF. CDR3 nucleotide sequence: TGTGCCAGCAGCTTCGGGACTAGCGGGGGAAATGAGCAGTTCTTC.